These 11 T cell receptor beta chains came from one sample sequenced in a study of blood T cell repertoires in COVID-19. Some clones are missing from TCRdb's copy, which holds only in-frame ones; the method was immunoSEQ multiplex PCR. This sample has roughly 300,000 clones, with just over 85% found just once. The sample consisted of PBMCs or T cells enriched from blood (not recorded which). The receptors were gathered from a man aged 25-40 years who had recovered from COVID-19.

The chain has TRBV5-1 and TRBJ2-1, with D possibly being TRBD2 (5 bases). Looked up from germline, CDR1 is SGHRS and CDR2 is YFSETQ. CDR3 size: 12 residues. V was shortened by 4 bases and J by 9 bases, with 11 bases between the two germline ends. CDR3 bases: TGCGCCAGCAGCAGCCGGGGAACTGAGCAGTTCTTC. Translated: CASSSRGTEQFF.

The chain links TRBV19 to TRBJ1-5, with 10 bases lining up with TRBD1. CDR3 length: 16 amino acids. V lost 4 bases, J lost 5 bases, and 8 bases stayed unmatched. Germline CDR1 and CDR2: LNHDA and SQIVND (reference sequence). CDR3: CASSKRQGARDQPQHF. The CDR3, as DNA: TGTGCCAGTAGTAAACGACAGGGGGCCAGGGATCAGCCCCAGCATTTT.

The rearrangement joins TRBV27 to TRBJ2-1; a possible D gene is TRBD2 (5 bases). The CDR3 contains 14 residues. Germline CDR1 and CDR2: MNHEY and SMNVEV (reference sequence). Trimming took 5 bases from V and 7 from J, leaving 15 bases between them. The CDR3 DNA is TGTGCCAGCAGTCCCTACGGACTGTCGAATGAGCAGTTCTTC. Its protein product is CASSPYGLSNEQFF.

The CDR3 spells CSVEGWAEAFF. For the CDR3, the DNA is TGCAGCGTTGAAGGATGGGCGGAAGCTTTCTTT. V usage is TRBV29-1 and J usage is TRBJ1-1, with D unresolved. The CDR3 totals 11 residues. CDR1 is SQVTM, CDR2 ANQGSEA, per germline. V lost 1 base and J 8 bases, leaving 8 bases between the germline ends.

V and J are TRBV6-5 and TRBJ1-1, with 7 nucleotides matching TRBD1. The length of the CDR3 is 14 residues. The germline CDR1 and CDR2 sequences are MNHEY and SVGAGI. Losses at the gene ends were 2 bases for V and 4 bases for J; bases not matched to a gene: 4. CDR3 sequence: CASSYRGRGTEAFF. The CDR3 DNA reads TGTGCCAGCAGTTACAGGGGGCGCGGCACTGAAGCTTTCTTT.

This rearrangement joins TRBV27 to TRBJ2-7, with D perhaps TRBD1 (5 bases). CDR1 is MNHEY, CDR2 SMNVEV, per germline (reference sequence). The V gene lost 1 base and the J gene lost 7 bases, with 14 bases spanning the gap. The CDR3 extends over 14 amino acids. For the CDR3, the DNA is TGTGCCAGCAGTTTATTAGGGCAGGGTAAAGAGCAGTACTTC. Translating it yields CASSLLGQGKEQYF.

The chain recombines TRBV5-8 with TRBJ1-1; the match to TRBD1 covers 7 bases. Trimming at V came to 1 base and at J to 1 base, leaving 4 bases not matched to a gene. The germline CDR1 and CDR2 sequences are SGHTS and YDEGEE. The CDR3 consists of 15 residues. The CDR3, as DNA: TGTGCCAGCAGCTTGACGGGACAGAAGAACACTGAAGCTTTCTTT. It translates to CASSLTGQKNTEAFF.

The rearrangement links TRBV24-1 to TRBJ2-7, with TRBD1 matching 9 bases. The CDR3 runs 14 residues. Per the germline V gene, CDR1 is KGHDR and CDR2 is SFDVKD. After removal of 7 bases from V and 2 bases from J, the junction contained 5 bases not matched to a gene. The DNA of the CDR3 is TGTGCCACCAGCGACAGGGGGAAGACCTACGAGCAGTACTTC. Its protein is CATSDRGKTYEQYF.

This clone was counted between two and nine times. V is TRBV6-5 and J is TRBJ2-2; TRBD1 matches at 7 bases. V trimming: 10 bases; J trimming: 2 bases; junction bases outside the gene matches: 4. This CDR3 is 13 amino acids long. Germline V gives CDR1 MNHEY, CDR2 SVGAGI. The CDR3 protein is CATAGGNTGELFF. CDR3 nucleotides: TGTGCCACAGCAGGGGGTAACACCGGGGAGCTGTTTTTT.

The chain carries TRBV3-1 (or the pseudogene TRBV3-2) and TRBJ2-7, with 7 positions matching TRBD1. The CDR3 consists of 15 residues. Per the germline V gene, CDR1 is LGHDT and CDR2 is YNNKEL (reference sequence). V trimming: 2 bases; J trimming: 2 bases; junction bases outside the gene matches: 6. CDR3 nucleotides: TGTGCCAGCAGCCAACCGGGACAGATACCCTACGAGCAGTACTTC. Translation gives CASSQPGQIPYEQYF.

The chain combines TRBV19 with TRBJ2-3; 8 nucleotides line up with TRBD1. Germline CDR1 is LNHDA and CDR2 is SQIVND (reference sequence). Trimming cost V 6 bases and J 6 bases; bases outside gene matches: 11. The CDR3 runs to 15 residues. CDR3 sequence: CASRVGQGAWDTQYF. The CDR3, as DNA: TGTGCCAGTAGAGTAGGGCAGGGGGCATGGGATACGCAGTATTTT.